The clone carrying this T cell receptor beta chain came up once. What it binds is not known. CDR3 length: 12 amino acids. Germline values: CDR1 MNHNS, CDR2 SASEGT. Trimming removed 2 bases from V and 11 bases from J, with 10 bases in between. The data derive from a study of tissue T cells after allogeneic stem cell transplantation. Study-wide findings and caveats: Within patients, tissue anatomy strongly shaped TCR repertoire composition. Tissue-detected TCR repertoire was only partly captured by blood and spleen T cells.

Here immunoSEQ multiplex PCR was the method, and the copy in TCRdb shows in-frame clones only, minus some. The table has roughly 25,000 clones, 91% seen once. The clonotype originates from a male donor older than 55 who later had graft-versus-host disease after an allogeneic stem cell transplant. The chain carries TRBV6-1 and TRBJ1-5; D is uncertain. The starting material was blood, obtained before transplantation. The CDR3: CASSEQGNTQHF. In DNA, the CDR3 is TGTGCCAGCAGTGAACAAGGTAACACCCAGCATTTT.